These 29 T cell receptor beta chains came from one sample sequenced in a study of cytomegalovirus exposure and HLA in healthy donors (dated by TCRdb to between 2016 and 2019). The library was made by the immunoSEQ multiplex PCR assay. For the multiplex PCR, a mixture combining 60 forward primers for TCR Vbeta segments and 13 reverse primers for TCR Jbeta segments was used. Held by TCRdb, this immuneACCESS table contains in-frame sequences only and omits some clones. Under half of the omission traces to an unresolved V gene where checked; the cause of the rest is unknown. The sample contains 150,000 or so clones, 75% to 80% of them found a single time. 1.5% to 2% of the sample rests with the top ten. The sample was PBMCs. These receptors all come from a female donor in good health and CMV-seronegative.

The rearrangement links TRBV27 to TRBJ1-6, with 7 nucleotides matching TRBD1. V gave up 8 bases and J gave up 6 bases; unmatched junction bases: 1. The germline V gene encodes CDR1 MNHEY and CDR2 SMNVEV (reference sequence). The CDR3 sequence is 12 residues long. CDR3 amino acids: CASGTVNSPLHF. In DNA form, the CDR3 reads TGTGCCAGCGGGACAGTTAATTCACCCCTCCACTTT.

The chain is built from TRBV7-2 and TRBJ1-6; D uncertain. The CDR3 contains 15 residues. Trimming took 2 bases from V and 10 from J, leaving 15 bases between them. CDR1 SGHTA and CDR2 FQGNSA come from the germline V gene. CDR3 sequence: CASSLSPILRSPLHF. The DNA for the CDR3 is TGTGCCAGCAGCTTAAGTCCAATCCTAAGATCACCCCTCCACTTT.

CDR3 DNA sequence: TGTGCCAGCAGCGGTGGGACTAGCGGGAGCAATGAGCAGTTCTTC. Translated: CASSGGTSGSNEQFF. The V gene is TRBV9, the J gene TRBJ2-1, with 14 bases matching TRBD2. The V gene's germline CDR1 is SGDLS and CDR2 YYNGEE. V gave up 3 bases and J gave up 6 bases; unmatched junction bases: 2. CDR3 size: 15 residues.

This clone has only one observation. The chain couples TRBV6-5 to TRBJ1-2; D may be TRBD1 (6 bases). CDR3 length: 14 residues. V lost 7 bases to trimming and J lost 2 bases, with 14 bases between them. Germline V CDR1 and CDR2: MNHEY, SVGAGI. CDR3 in DNA: TGTGCCAGCACCCCAGGGGCCCGAAACTATGGCTACACCTTC. Translation: CASTPGARNYGYTF.

The chain couples TRBV4-2 to TRBJ2-7; no definite D call. CDR1 is LGHNA, CDR2 YNFKEQ, per germline. Trimming shortened V by 0 bases and J by 3 bases, and 12 bases separated the two germline ends. CDR3 length: 15 residues. The CDR3 sequence: CASSQEAAENYEQYF. The DNA of the CDR3 is TGTGCCAGCAGCCAAGAGGCGGCGGAAAACTACGAGCAGTACTTC.

This chain links TRBV19 with TRBJ1-1, with 9 bases lining up with TRBD1. CDR3 length equals 16 residues. Germline loops: CDR1 LNHDA, CDR2 SQIVND (reference sequence). The trim removed 6 bases at V and 5 bases at J, leaving 13 bases unmatched. CDR3 in DNA: TGTGCCAGTAGGCTAGAGCACAGGGGGCTCGTGACTGAAGCTTTCTTT. This codes for CASRLEHRGLVTEAFF.

This clone was detected once. The rearrangement links TRBV19 to TRBJ1-2, with 7 positions matching TRBD1. This CDR3 contains 14 residues. Germline assignment: CDR1 LNHDA and CDR2 SQIVND (reference sequence). V shed 9 bases and J 3 bases; nucleotides not matched to a gene: 10. The DNA of the CDR3 is TGTGCCAGCCTCGTCCACGGGACAGACTATGGCTACACCTTC. It translates to CASLVHGTDYGYTF.

The rearrangement joins TRBV10-1 to TRBJ1-2, with unresolved D. This CDR3 region has 13 residues. V lost 0 bases to trimming and J lost 5 bases, with 7 bases between them. Germline CDR1 reads WNHNN; CDR2 reads SYGVQD (reference sequence). DNA of the CDR3: TGCGCCAGCAGTGAGTCTGAGTTTTATGGCTACACCTTC. Its translation is CASSESEFYGYTF.

The V call is TRBV7-6, the J call TRBJ2-5; 7 positions match TRBD2. This CDR3 has 15 residues. Trimming cost V 0 bases and J 2 bases; bases outside gene matches: 3. Per the germline V gene, CDR1 is SGHVS and CDR2 is FNYEAQ. DNA for the CDR3: TGTGCCAGCAGCTTAGCCGGGGGGAGGCAAGAGACCCAGTACTTC. Its translation is CASSLAGGRQETQYF.

The chain recombines TRBV11-2 with TRBJ2-7, with 8 bases lining up with TRBD1. CDR1 SGHAT and CDR2 FQNNGV come from the germline V gene. V dropped 3 bases and J dropped 1; count of bases not matched to a gene: 8. This CDR3 spans 16 amino acids. CDR3 coding DNA: TGTGCCAGCAGCTTTGCCGGGACAGGTAGATCCTACGAGCAGTACTTC. Protein product: CASSFAGTGRSYEQYF.

This clone was seen just once. The chain combines TRBV28 with TRBJ2-7; TRBD1 aligns across 7 bases. J lost 3 bases, V lost 3 bases, and 5 bases had no gene match. The CDR3 runs to 14 residues. Germline CDR1 MDHEN, CDR2 SYDVKM. CDR3 DNA sequence: TGTGCCAGCAGTTTGTCGGGACAGAACTACGAGCAGTACTTC. This translates into CASSLSGQNYEQYF.

As concerns this clone: This sample includes further DNA sequences coding for the same CDR3. The chain uses TRBV6-1 and TRBJ2-3; 14 nucleotides match TRBD2. Germline V gives CDR1 MNHNS, CDR2 SASEGT. With 4 bases clipped from V and 4 bases from J, the junction kept 1 base outside the gene matches. The CDR3 spans 15 residues. CDR3 protein: CASSGLAGGPDTQYF. In nucleotides, the CDR3 is TGTGCCAGCAGTGGACTAGCGGGGGGGCCAGATACGCAGTATTTT.

The chain employs TRBV27 and TRBJ1-5; the D is unclear. Germline assignment: CDR1 MNHEY and CDR2 SMNVEV (reference sequence). V lost 7 bases, J lost 6 bases, and 13 bases lay in between. The CDR3 extends over 13 amino acids. CDR3 in amino acids: CASNDRGGQPQHF. CDR3 sequence (DNA): TGTGCCAGCAACGACCGAGGAGGTCAGCCCCAGCATTTT.

This rearrangement joins TRBV11-2 to TRBJ1-1; D might be TRBD1 (6 bases). V dropped 5 bases and J dropped 2 bases, with 12 bases sitting between them. This CDR3 is built from 14 residues. Per the germline V gene, CDR1 is SGHAT and CDR2 is FQNNGV. The CDR3 coding sequence is TGTGCCAGCAGCAGGGACATGGGAAACACTGAAGCTTTCTTT. Protein: CASSRDMGNTEAFF.

The chain links TRBV5-1 to TRBJ2-2; TRBD1 is a possible D gene (6 bases). There are 15 residues in the CDR3. Germline-derived CDR1 and CDR2 are SGHRS and YFSETQ. Trimming pared 4 bases from V and 7 bases from J, leaving 17 bases between. The CDR3 DNA reads as TGCGCCAGCAGCACCGCTGGACAGTTCGGCGGGGAGCTGTTTTTT. Amino acid sequence: CASSTAGQFGGELFF. The full variable domain, completed using reference TRBV5-1 and TRBJ2-2, is KAGVTQTPRYLIKTRGQQVTLSCSPISGHRSVSWYQQTPGQGLQFLFEYFSETQRNKGNFPGRFSGRQFSNSRSEMNVSTLELGDSALYLCASSTAGQFGGELFFGEGSRLTVL.

The V call is TRBV19, the J call TRBJ1-1; D might be TRBD1 (5 bases). The V end was cut by 4 bases, the J end by 0 bases, with 12 bases between. The CDR3 contains 15 residues. Looked up from germline, CDR1 is LNHDA and CDR2 is SQIVND (reference sequence). The CDR3 protein is CASSTTATVNTEAFF. DNA of the CDR3: TGTGCCAGTAGTACCACCGCGACAGTGAACACTGAAGCTTTCTTT.

CDR3 DNA: TGTGCCAGCAGTGAAGTCGGGGGGGGCACTGAAGCTTTCTTT. It translates to CASSEVGGGTEAFF. V is TRBV2 and J is TRBJ1-1; a weak D match, TRBD1 (5 bases). Germline loops: CDR1 SNHLY, CDR2 FYNNEI. The CDR3 loop spans 14 amino acids. V was pared by 1 base and J by 4 bases, with 10 bases between.

There are many counts of this clone. This sequence joins TRBV4-1 and TRBJ1-1; D is unresolved. V gave up 4 bases and J gave up 3 bases, with 3 bases separating them. The CDR3 is 11 residues long. Germline V gene data show CDR1 as MGHRA and CDR2 as YSYEKL. The CDR3 here is CASSRDTEAFF. The CDR3 region has the DNA TGCGCCAGCAGCCGAGACACTGAAGCTTTCTTT.

This sequence joins TRBV29-1 and TRBJ1-2; TRBD1 aligns across 9 bases. CDR1 SQVTM and CDR2 ANQGSEA come from the germline V gene. This CDR3 comprises 13 residues. Losses at the gene ends were 6 bases for V and 2 bases for J; bases not matched to a gene: 4. CDR3 residues: CSVGDRANYGYTF. CDR3 nucleotide sequence: TGCAGCGTGGGGGACAGGGCGAACTATGGCTACACCTTC. The full variable domain, its missing parts supplied by reference TRBV29-1 and TRBJ1-2, is SAVISQKPSRDICQRGTSLTIQCQVDSQVTMMFWYRQQPGQSLTLIATANQGSEATYESGFVIDKFPISRPNLTFSTLTVSNMSPEDSSIYLCSVGDRANYGYTFGSGTRLTVV.

The chain has TRBV7-6 and TRBJ1-2, with D maybe TRBD1 (6 bases). The CDR3 length is 14 residues. From germline, CDR1 is SGHVS and CDR2 FNYEAQ. V dropped 2 bases and J dropped 9 bases, with 16 bases sitting between them. CDR3 residues: CASSLSAGAASYTF. The CDR3 bases are TGTGCCAGCAGCTTATCGGCAGGGGCAGCGAGCTACACCTTC.

This CDR3 reads CASSFGSGGAVEQYF. In nucleotides, the CDR3 is TGTGCCAGCAGCTTCGGGAGCGGGGGGGCGGTCGAGCAGTACTTC. This chain connects TRBV11-1 to TRBJ2-7, with 10 positions matching TRBD2. V dropped 3 bases and J dropped 6; count of bases not matched to a gene: 8. Germline V gives CDR1 SGHAT, CDR2 FQDESV (reference sequence). This CDR3 region has 15 residues.

J is TRBJ2-5 and V is TRBV27, with 10 bases aligning to TRBD1. The DNA end is more similar to TRBJ2-7, so the J call may be wrong. The germline gives CDR1 MNHEY, CDR2 SMNVEV (reference sequence). The CDR3 consists of 14 residues. The CDR3 coding sequence is TGTGCCAGCAGTTTTGACAGGGGGCCCTACGAGCAGTACTTC. Protein sequence: CASSFDRGPYEQYF.

CDR3 residues: CASSLSGATEAFF. The CDR3 DNA follows: TGTGCCAGCAGCTTATCAGGGGCTACTGAAGCTTTCTTT. The chain combines TRBV7-3 with TRBJ1-1; D is possibly TRBD1 (6 bases). Germline V gene sequence: CDR1 SGHTA, CDR2 FQGTGA. There are 13 residues in the CDR3. Trimming left V 2 bases short and J 5 bases short, with 9 bases between.

This clone was observed a handful of times. V is TRBV11-3 and J is TRBJ1-2, with 9 bases that match TRBD1. The V gene's germline CDR1 is SGHNT and CDR2 YENEEA. The CDR3 runs to 16 residues. The J segment lost 4 bases and the V segment lost 5 bases, leaving 11 bases of the junction unmatched. CDR3 amino acids: CASSPYAGQGSYGYTF. CDR3 in DNA: TGTGCCAGCAGCCCATACGCGGGACAGGGCTCCTATGGCTACACCTTC.

This chain connects TRBV6-1 to TRBJ1-1; D is uncertain. Trimming shortened V by 5 bases and J by 8 bases, and 9 bases separated the two germline ends. Germline V lookup: CDR1 MNHNS, CDR2 SASEGT. This CDR3 is built from 11 residues. CDR3 loop: CASSYEREAFF. The CDR3 DNA follows: TGTGCCAGCAGTTACGAACGGGAAGCTTTCTTT.

The chain is built from TRBV7-9 and TRBJ2-7; 9 positions match TRBD1. Per the germline V gene, CDR1 is SEHNR and CDR2 is FQNEAQ (reference sequence). V lost 4 bases and J lost 2; bases outside the gene matches: 6. The CDR3 totals 15 residues. The CDR3 loop reads CASSSGQGTTYEQYF. The CDR3, as DNA: TGTGCCAGCAGCTCCGGACAGGGGACTACCTACGAGCAGTACTTC. Looking up the rest from reference TRBV7-9 and TRBJ2-7 gives the full variable domain: DTGVSQNPRHKITKRGQNVTFRCDPISEHNRLYWYRQTLGQGPEFLTYFQNEAQLEKSRLLSDRFSAERPKGSFSTLEIQRTEQGDSAMYLCASSSGQGTTYEQYFGPGTRLTVT.

This clone was seen more than once but under ten times. The gene calls are TRBV7-3 and TRBJ2-7; the D gene is possibly TRBD1 (6 bases). V shed 2 bases and J shed 5 bases, with 10 bases lying between them. The CDR3 totals 13 residues. The germline CDR1 and CDR2 sequences are SGHTA and FQGTGA. The CDR3 DNA reads TGTGCCAGCAGCTTAGGGACAACCCACGAGCAGTACTTC. This sequence encodes CASSLGTTHEQYF.

The chain uses TRBV28 and TRBJ1-1; possible D gene TRBD1, 6 bases. The germline V gene has CDR1 MDHEN and CDR2 SYDVKM. The CDR3 is made up of 12 amino acids. The germline V and J ends were trimmed by 3 bases and 6 bases, with 8 bases remaining between them. The CDR3 loop is CASSLGAAEAFF. CDR3 DNA sequence: TGTGCCAGCAGTTTGGGGGCAGCTGAAGCTTTCTTT.

The chain employs TRBV6-5 and TRBJ2-5; TRBD1 matches at 7 bases. The J call is in doubt because the DNA end fits TRBJ2-7 better. The V gene's germline CDR1 is MNHEY and CDR2 SVGAGI. The CDR3 runs to 14 residues. The CDR3 nucleotides are TGTGCCAGCAGAAGGGGACAGTTATCCTACGAGCAGTACTTC. Translation: CASRRGQLSYEQYF.